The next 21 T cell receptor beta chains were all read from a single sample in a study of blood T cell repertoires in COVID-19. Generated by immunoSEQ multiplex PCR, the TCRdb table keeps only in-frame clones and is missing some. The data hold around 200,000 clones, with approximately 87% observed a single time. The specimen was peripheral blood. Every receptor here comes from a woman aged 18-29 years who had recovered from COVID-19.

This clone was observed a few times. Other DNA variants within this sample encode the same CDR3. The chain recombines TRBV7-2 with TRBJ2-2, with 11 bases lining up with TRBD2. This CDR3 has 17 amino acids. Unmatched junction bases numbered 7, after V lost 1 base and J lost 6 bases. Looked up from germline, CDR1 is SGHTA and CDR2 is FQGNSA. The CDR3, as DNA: TGTGCCAGCAGCTTAGTTAGCGGGAGGGCCGGGGCCGGGGAGCTGTTTTTT. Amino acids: CASSLVSGRAGAGELFF.

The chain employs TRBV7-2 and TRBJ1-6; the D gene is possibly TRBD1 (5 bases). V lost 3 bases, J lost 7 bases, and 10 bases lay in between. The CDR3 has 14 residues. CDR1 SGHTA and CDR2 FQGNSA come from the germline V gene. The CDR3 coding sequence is TGTGCCAGCAGCTTGACAGACCACAATTCACCCCTCCACTTT. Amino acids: CASSLTDHNSPLHF.

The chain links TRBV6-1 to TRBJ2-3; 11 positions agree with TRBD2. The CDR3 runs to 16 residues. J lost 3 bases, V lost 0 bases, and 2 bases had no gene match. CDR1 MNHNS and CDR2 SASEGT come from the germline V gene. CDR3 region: CASSEASGRATDTQYF. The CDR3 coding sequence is TGTGCCAGCAGTGAAGCTAGCGGGAGGGCGACAGATACGCAGTATTTT.

The CDR3 region has the DNA TGTGCCTGGAGGGCAGGGCCCGGGGAGCTGTTTTTT. Translation gives CAWRAGPGELFF. The V call is TRBV30, the J call TRBJ2-2; tentative D call: TRBD1 (5 bases). V was clipped by 3 bases and J by 6 bases, with 8 bases between them. Germline V gene data show CDR1 as GTSNPN and CDR2 as SVGIG (reference sequence). The CDR3 is 12 residues long.

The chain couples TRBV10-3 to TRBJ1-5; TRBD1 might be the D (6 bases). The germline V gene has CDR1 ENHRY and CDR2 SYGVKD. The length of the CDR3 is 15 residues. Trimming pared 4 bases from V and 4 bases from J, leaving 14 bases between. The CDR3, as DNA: TGTGCCATCAGTGCTATTGAGGGACAAAATCAGCCCCAGCATTTT. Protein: CAISAIEGQNQPQHF.

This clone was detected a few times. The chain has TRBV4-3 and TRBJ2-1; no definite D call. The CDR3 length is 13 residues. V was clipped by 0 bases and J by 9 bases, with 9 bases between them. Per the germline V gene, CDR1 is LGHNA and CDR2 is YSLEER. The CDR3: CASSQEWRSEQFF. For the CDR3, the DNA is TGCGCCAGCAGCCAAGAGTGGCGGAGTGAGCAGTTCTTC.

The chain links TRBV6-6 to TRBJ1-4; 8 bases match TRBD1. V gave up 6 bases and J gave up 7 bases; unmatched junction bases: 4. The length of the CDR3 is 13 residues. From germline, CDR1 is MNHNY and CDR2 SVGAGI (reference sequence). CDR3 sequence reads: CASSDRGGEKLFF. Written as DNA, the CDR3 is TGTGCCAGCAGCGACAGGGGAGGTGAAAAACTGTTTTTT.

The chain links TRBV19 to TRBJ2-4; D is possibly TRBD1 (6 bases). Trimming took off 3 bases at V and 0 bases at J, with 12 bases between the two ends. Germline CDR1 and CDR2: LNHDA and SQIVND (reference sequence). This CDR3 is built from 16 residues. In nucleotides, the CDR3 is TGTGCCAGTAGTATTTGGGACAAGATAGCCAAAAACATTCAGTACTTC. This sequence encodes CASSIWDKIAKNIQYF. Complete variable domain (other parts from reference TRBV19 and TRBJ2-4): DGGITQSPKYLFRKEGQNVTLSCEQNLNHDAMYWYRQDPGQGLRLIYYSQIVNDFQKGDIAEGYSVSREKKESFPLTVTSAQKNPTAFYLCASSIWDKIAKNIQYFGAGTRLSVL.

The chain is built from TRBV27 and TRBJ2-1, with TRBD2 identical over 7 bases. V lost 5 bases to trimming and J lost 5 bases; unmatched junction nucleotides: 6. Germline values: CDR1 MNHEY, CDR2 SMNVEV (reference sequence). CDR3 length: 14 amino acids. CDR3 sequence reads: CASSAGTTNNEQFF. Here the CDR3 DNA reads TGTGCCAGCAGTGCCGGGACTACTAACAATGAGCAGTTCTTC.

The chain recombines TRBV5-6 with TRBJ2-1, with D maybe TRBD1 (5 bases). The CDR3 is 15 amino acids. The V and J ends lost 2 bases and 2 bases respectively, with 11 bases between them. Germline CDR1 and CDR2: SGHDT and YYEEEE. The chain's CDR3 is CASSFGLGAYNEQFF. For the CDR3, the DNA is TGTGCCAGCAGCTTCGGGCTAGGGGCCTACAATGAGCAGTTCTTC.

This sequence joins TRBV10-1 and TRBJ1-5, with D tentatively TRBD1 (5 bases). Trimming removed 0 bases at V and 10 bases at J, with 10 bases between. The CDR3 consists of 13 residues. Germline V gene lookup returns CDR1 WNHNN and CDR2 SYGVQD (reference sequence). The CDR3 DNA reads TGCGCCAGCAGTGAGTCACTGGACAACCCCCAGCATTTT. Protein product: CASSESLDNPQHF.

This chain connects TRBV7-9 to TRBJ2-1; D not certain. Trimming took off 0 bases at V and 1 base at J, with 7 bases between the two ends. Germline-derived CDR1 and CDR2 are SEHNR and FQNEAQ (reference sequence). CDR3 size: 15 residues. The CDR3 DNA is TGTGCCAGCAGCTTAGCCCAGGTTTCCTACAATGAGCAGTTCTTC. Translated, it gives CASSLAQVSYNEQFF.

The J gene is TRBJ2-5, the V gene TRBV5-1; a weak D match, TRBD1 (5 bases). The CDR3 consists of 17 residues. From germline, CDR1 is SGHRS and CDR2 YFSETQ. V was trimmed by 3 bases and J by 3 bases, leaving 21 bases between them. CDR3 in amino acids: CASSSLGAAWTEETQYF. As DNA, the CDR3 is TGCGCCAGCAGCTCCCTAGGGGCGGCATGGACCGAAGAGACCCAGTACTTC.

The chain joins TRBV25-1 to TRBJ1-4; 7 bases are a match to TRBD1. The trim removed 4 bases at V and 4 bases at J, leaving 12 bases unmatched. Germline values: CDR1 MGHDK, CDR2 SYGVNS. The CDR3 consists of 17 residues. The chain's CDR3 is CASSAYTGTAFNEKLFF. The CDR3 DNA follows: TGTGCCAGCAGTGCATACACCGGGACAGCATTTAATGAAAAACTGTTTTTT.

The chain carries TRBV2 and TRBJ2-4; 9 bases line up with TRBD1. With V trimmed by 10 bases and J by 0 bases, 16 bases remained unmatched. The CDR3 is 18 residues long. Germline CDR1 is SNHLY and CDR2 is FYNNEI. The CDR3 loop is CATKTDRGASLAKNIQYF. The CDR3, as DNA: TGTGCCACCAAAACGGACAGGGGAGCATCGTTAGCCAAAAACATTCAGTACTTC.

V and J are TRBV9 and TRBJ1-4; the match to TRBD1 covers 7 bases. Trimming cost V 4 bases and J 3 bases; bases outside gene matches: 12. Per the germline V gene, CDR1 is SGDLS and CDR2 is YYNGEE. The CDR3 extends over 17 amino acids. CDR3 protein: CASSPLSAGGSNEKLFF. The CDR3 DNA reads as TGTGCCAGCAGCCCGCTGTCGGCAGGGGGATCTAATGAAAAACTGTTTTTT.

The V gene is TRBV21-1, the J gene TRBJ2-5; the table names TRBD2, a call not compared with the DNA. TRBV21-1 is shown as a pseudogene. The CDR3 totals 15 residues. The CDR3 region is CASSKNGPTGGTQYF. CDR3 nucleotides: TGTGCCAGCAGCAAGAACGGGCCAACCGGAGGGACCCAGTACTTC.

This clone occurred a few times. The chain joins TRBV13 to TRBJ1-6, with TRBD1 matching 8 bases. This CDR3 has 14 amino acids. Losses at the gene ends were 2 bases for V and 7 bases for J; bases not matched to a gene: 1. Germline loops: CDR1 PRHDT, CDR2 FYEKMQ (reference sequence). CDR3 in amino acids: CASSLRDRNSPLHF. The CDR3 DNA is TGTGCCAGCAGCTTAAGGGACAGGAATTCACCCCTCCACTTT.

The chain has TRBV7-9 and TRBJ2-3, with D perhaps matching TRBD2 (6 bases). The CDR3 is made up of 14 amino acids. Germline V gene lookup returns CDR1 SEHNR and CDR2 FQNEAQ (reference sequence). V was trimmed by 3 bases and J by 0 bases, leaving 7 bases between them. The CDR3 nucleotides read TGTGCCAGCAGCTTCGGGACTAGCACAGATACGCAGTATTTT. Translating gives CASSFGTSTDTQYF.

CDR3 sequence reads: CASSIGRSTEAFF. CDR3 bases: TGTGCCAGTAGTATAGGCCGGTCAACTGAAGCTTTCTTT. J is TRBJ1-1 and V is TRBV19, with unresolved D. V was shortened by 1 base and J by 5 bases, with 8 bases between the two germline ends. From germline, CDR1 is LNHDA and CDR2 SQIVND (reference sequence). The CDR3 totals 13 residues.

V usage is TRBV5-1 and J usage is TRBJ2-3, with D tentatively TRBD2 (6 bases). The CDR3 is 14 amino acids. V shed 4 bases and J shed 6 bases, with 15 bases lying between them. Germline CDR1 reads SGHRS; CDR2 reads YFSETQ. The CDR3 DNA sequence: TGCGCCAGCAGCCCCTGGGATGGGGGGGATACGCAGTATTTT. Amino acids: CASSPWDGGDTQYF.